Below, 22 T cell receptor beta chains from the same sample are listed, as sequenced in a study of shared clonotypes between healthy human individuals. Using immunoSEQ multiplex PCR, the repertoire was profiled, and TCRdb retains in-frame clones only, with some absent. This sample has fewer than 3 million clones, with 85% to 95% found just once. Source material: naive CD4+ T cells from PBMCs. Specified subset: CD45RA+ positively selected. The receptors originated from a man younger than 30 in good health. Some clones in this sample may be carry-over from other donors' samples.

The gene calls are TRBV5-4 and TRBJ2-1; D is unresolved. Trimming took 2 bases from V and 8 from J, leaving 11 bases between them. CDR3 size: 13 residues. Germline V gene lookup returns CDR1 SGHNT and CDR2 YYREEE (reference sequence). The CDR3 reads CASSFGLRYEQFF. Here the CDR3 DNA reads TGTGCCAGCAGCTTCGGGCTTCGGTATGAGCAGTTCTTC.

In regard to this clone: This CDR3 is also generated by other DNA sequences in the sample. This rearrangement joins TRBV18 to TRBJ2-7, with 10 positions matching TRBD1. The CDR3 covers 16 residues. Germline V gives CDR1 KGHSH, CDR2 LQKENI. V trimming: 1 base; J trimming: 1 base; junction bases outside the gene matches: 4. In nucleotides, the CDR3 is TGTGCCAGCTCACCACTAGGGACAGGGGTGTCCTACGAGCAGTACTTC. Amino acid sequence: CASSPLGTGVSYEQYF.

The chain employs TRBV10-3 and TRBJ1-2; no firm D call. The CDR3 is 11 residues long. Germline CDR1 and CDR2: ENHRY and SYGVKD. V gave up 10 bases and J gave up 9 bases, with 15 bases separating them. CDR3 loop: CATRAAHSYTF. In nucleotides, the CDR3 is TGTGCCACCCGGGCCGCACATAGCTACACCTTC.

Comment on this clone: The sample has other DNA sequences that encode this CDR3 too. This sequence joins TRBV2 and TRBJ2-2; possibly TRBD2 for D (5 bases). The CDR3 loop spans 15 amino acids. Germline-derived CDR1 and CDR2 are SNHLY and FYNNEI. V lost 4 bases and J lost 3, with 12 bases in between. The CDR3 is CASSVRGRDTGELFF. The CDR3 region has the DNA TGTGCCAGCAGTGTCCGCGGGCGCGACACCGGGGAGCTGTTTTTT.

This clone was picked up one time. The chain employs TRBV19 and TRBJ2-4, with D perhaps TRBD1 or TRBD2 (5 bases each). CDR3 length: 20 amino acids. CDR1 and CDR2 (germline): LNHDA, SQIVND (reference sequence). Trimming pared 0 bases from V and 0 bases from J, leaving 21 bases between. CDR3 in amino acids: CASSIDLGRVGNIAKNIQYF. Written as DNA, the CDR3 is TGTGCCAGTAGTATAGATCTGGGCAGGGTCGGGAATATAGCCAAAAACATTCAGTACTTC.

The chain recombines TRBV30 with TRBJ2-7; 7 nucleotides match TRBD1. V was clipped by 1 base and J by 3 bases; unmatched bases: 6. Germline V lookup: CDR1 GTSNPN, CDR2 SVGIG (reference sequence). The CDR3 length is 14 residues. The CDR3 nucleotides are TGTGCCTGGAGTGGGGACAGACCCTTCTACGAGCAGTACTTC. Translating it yields CAWSGDRPFYEQYF.

Turning to this clone: The sample contains more than one DNA sequence encoding this CDR3. The chain carries TRBV5-1 and TRBJ2-3, with TRBD1 matching 7 bases. V lost 0 bases and J lost 1; bases outside the gene matches: 2. CDR1 is SGHRS and CDR2 is YFSETQ in the germline V gene. The CDR3 is made up of 15 amino acids. CDR3 sequence reads: CASSLDRGGTDTQYF. The CDR3, as DNA: TGCGCCAGCAGCTTGGACAGGGGTGGCACAGATACGCAGTATTTT.

The chain employs TRBV30 and TRBJ2-2; possible D gene TRBD2, 6 bases. The CDR3 has 13 residues. Germline loops: CDR1 GTSNPN, CDR2 SVGIG (reference sequence). V was pared by 1 base and J by 7 bases, with 10 bases between. The CDR3 DNA follows: TGTGCCTGGAGTGGACTAGTGAACGGGGAGCTGTTTTTT. Translated, it gives CAWSGLVNGELFF.

In nucleotides, the CDR3 is TGTGCCAGCAGCTTCTTAGCGGGAGTGGTTAATGAGCAGTTCTTC. Amino acids: CASSFLAGVVNEQFF. The genes are TRBV7-9 and TRBJ2-1; 9 bases line up with TRBD2. Trimming removed 3 bases from V and 7 bases from J; junction bases left unmatched: 7. Looked up from germline, CDR1 is SEHNR and CDR2 is FQNEAQ (reference sequence). The CDR3 spans 15 residues.

V gene TRBV11-3 combines with J gene TRBJ2-2; weak D call: TRBD2 (5 bases). Germline CDR1 SGHNT, CDR2 YENEEA. CDR3 length: 15 amino acids. V lost 4 bases to trimming and J lost 1 base, with 10 bases between them. CDR3 loop: CASSYVSGNTGELFF. DNA of the CDR3: TGTGCCAGCAGCTATGTAAGCGGGAACACCGGGGAGCTGTTTTTT.

This clone showed up just once. This chain uses TRBV5-4 with TRBJ2-2, with TRBD2 matching 7 bases. The CDR3 loop spans 15 amino acids. Germline values: CDR1 SGHNT, CDR2 YYREEE (reference sequence). V lost 0 bases to trimming and J lost 5 bases; unmatched junction nucleotides: 4. In nucleotides, the CDR3 is TGTGCCAGCAGCTTGGCGAGCGGGGTGACCGGGGAGCTGTTTTTT. Translation gives CASSLASGVTGELFF.

The chain is built from TRBV4-2 and TRBJ2-6, with TRBD1 matching 8 bases. The CDR3 extends over 18 amino acids. CDR1 is LGHNA and CDR2 is YNFKEQ in the germline V gene. J lost 2 bases, V lost 2 bases, and 8 bases had no gene match. In nucleotides, the CDR3 is TGTGCCAGCAGCCAAACCTGGACAGGGCCTACTGGGGCCAACGTCCTGACTTTC. The encoded protein is CASSQTWTGPTGANVLTF.

This clone has more than one count but fewer than ten. V and J are TRBV2 and TRBJ1-1; D call uncertain. Trimming pared 11 bases from V and 0 bases from J, leaving 13 bases between. CDR1 and CDR2 (germline): SNHLY, FYNNEI. This CDR3 comprises 13 residues. The CDR3 sequence: CAGEGGVNTEAFF. Written as DNA, the CDR3 is TGTGCCGGGGAAGGAGGAGTGAACACTGAAGCTTTCTTT.

V gene TRBV25-1 combines with J gene TRBJ2-1; no reliable D call. Deletions cut 1 base from V and 10 bases from J, with 17 bases between. This CDR3 comprises 15 residues. Germline V gene lookup returns CDR1 MGHDK and CDR2 SYGVNS. The CDR3: CASSELQLDASEQFF. DNA of the CDR3: TGTGCCAGCAGTGAATTACAGCTGGACGCGTCGGAGCAGTTCTTC.

The CDR3 reads CASSYGLDSNEQFF. The CDR3 DNA reads TGTGCCAGCAGTTACGGACTCGACTCCAATGAGCAGTTCTTC. The gene calls are TRBV6-6 and TRBJ2-1; TRBD2 might be the D (5 bases). The CDR3 runs to 14 residues. Per germline, CDR1 MNHNY and CDR2 SVGAGI (reference sequence). Between the trimmed V and J ends, which lost 2 bases and 6 bases, there was a span of 11 bases.

This clone was counted a few times. J is TRBJ2-1 and V is TRBV9; 12 bases agree with TRBD2. The V segment lost 4 bases and the J segment 5 bases; nucleotides outside the gene matches: 4. From germline, CDR1 is SGDLS and CDR2 YYNGEE. The CDR3 contains 15 residues. In DNA form, the CDR3 reads TGTGCCAGCAGCCCTAGCGGGAGGGTCGACAATGAGCAGTTCTTC. Its protein is CASSPSGRVDNEQFF.

The chain links TRBV15 to TRBJ2-7; 8 bases are a match to TRBD1. J gave up 7 bases and V 0 bases, and 8 bases lay outside the gene matches. The CDR3 runs to 15 residues. Germline assignment: CDR1 LNHNV and CDR2 YYDKDF (reference sequence). The CDR3 loop reads CATSRDGTGGIEQYF. CDR3 bases: TGTGCCACCAGCAGAGATGGGACAGGCGGGATTGAGCAGTACTTC.

V and J are TRBV7-2 and TRBJ1-1; D is possibly TRBD1 (5 bases). Germline V gene data show CDR1 as SGHTA and CDR2 as FQGNSA. Between the trimmed V and J ends, which lost 1 base and 4 bases, there was a span of 16 bases. CDR3 length: 16 residues. The CDR3 is CASSLEPHRPTTEAFF. DNA of the CDR3: TGTGCCAGCAGCTTAGAGCCGCACAGGCCGACCACTGAAGCTTTCTTT. The variable domain in full, completed from reference TRBV7-2 and TRBJ1-1, reads GAGVSQSPSNKVTEKGKDVELRCDPISGHTALYWYRQSLGQGLEFLIYFQGNSAPDKSGLPSDRFSAERTGGSVSTLTIQRTQQEDSAVYLCASSLEPHRPTTEAFFGQGTRLTVV.

The genes are TRBV11-3 and TRBJ2-5; 7 positions agree with TRBD1. The CDR3 has 18 residues. J was trimmed by 4 bases and V by 8 bases; bases with no gene match: 22. Germline V CDR1 and CDR2: SGHNT, YENEEA. The CDR3 DNA reads TGTGCCAGCCGATTCAGGGCCCTTCCGAAACAGGGGTCAGAGACCCAGTACTTC. Translated: CASRFRALPKQGSETQYF.

V is TRBV7-2 and J is TRBJ2-2, with unresolved D. The germline gives CDR1 SGHTA, CDR2 FQGNSA. The CDR3 length is 15 residues. V lost 1 base and J 5 bases, leaving 11 bases between the germline ends. The CDR3: CASSLEPSRTGELFF. CDR3 DNA: TGTGCCAGCAGCTTAGAGCCTTCGAGAACCGGGGAGCTGTTTTTT.

This clone showed up just a few times. The CDR3 here is CASSLEGAHQPQHF. The CDR3, as DNA: TGCGCCAGCAGCTTGGAGGGGGCCCATCAGCCCCAGCATTTT. The V gene is TRBV5-1, the J gene TRBJ1-5, with 7 bases aligning to TRBD1. V shed 0 bases, J shed 5 bases, and the junction held 2 bases outside the gene matches. There are 14 residues in the CDR3. CDR1 is SGHRS and CDR2 is YFSETQ in the germline V gene. The variable domain in full, completed from reference TRBV5-1 and TRBJ1-5, reads KAGVTQTPRYLIKTRGQQVTLSCSPISGHRSVSWYQQTPGQGLQFLFEYFSETQRNKGNFPGRFSGRQFSNSRSEMNVSTLELGDSALYLCASSLEGAHQPQHFGDGTRLSIL.

The chain has TRBV15 and TRBJ1-2; D may be TRBD1 (6 bases). Trimming removed 1 base from V and 4 bases from J, with 16 bases in between. The CDR3 covers 16 residues. The germline V gene encodes CDR1 LNHNV and CDR2 YYDKDF (reference sequence). CDR3 region: CATSRVGGSRGYGYTF. The CDR3 DNA reads TGTGCCACCAGCAGAGTTGGGGGGTCCAGGGGCTATGGCTACACCTTC.